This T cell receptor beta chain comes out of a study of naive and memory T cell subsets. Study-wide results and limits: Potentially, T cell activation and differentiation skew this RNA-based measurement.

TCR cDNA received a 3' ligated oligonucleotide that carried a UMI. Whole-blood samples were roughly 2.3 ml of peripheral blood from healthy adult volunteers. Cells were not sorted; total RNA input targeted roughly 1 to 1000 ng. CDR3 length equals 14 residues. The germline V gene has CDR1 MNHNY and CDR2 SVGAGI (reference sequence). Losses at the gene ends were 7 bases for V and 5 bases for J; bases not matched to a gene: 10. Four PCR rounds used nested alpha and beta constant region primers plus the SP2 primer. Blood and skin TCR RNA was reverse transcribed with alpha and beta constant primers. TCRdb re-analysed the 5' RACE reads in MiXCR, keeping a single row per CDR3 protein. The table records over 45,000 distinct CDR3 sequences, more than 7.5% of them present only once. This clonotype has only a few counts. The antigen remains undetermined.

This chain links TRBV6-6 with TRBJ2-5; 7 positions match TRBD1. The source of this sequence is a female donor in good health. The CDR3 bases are TGTGCCAGCACCGAAGGGGGCTCAATGGAGACCCAGTACTTC. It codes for CASTEGGSMETQYF.